These 6 T cell receptor beta chains were sequenced from one sample in a study of shared clonotypes between healthy human individuals. The method was immunoSEQ multiplex PCR; TCRdb's version includes in-frame clones alone and lacks a portion of them. The sample includes about 1.5 million clones, 98% seen only once; the top ten take around 0.47%. Sequencing was done on a sample of naive CD4+ T cells sorted from blood. This sample's subset: CD45RA+ positively selected. The source of these receptors is a man aged 30 to 45 in good health.

As to this clone: Mismatch with germline at one junction end may stem from a read error. This rearrangement joins TRBV5-6 to TRBJ1-3; 7 nucleotides agree with TRBD1. This CDR3 is built from 13 residues. Germline-derived CDR1 and CDR2 are SGHDT and YYEEEE. CDR3: CASSLDRRNTIYF. CDR3 DNA sequence: TGTGCCAGCAGTTTGGACAGGAGGAACACCATATATTTT.

V gene TRBV5-1 combines with J gene TRBJ2-5, with a tentative D call TRBD1 (7 bases). The CDR3 has 15 residues. Germline CDR1 is SGHRS and CDR2 is YFSETQ. V was cut by 0 bases and J by 5 bases, with 14 bases left in between. The CDR3 sequence is CASSLEEGAGETQYF. The CDR3 DNA follows: TGCGCCAGCAGCTTGGAGGAGGGGGCAGGGGAGACCCAGTACTTC.

J is TRBJ1-2 and V is TRBV27; 7 nucleotides align to TRBD1. Germline CDR1 MNHEY, CDR2 SMNVEV (reference sequence). Unmatched junction bases numbered 8, after V lost 6 bases and J lost 1 base. The CDR3 is 15 amino acids. CDR3 amino acids: CASRTNRDSNYGYTF. As DNA, the CDR3 is TGTGCCAGCAGGACCAACCGGGACAGTAACTATGGCTACACCTTC.

This clone was seen once. J is TRBJ2-1 and V is TRBV10-3, with D perhaps TRBD1 (5 bases). This CDR3 spans 14 amino acids. Germline values: CDR1 ENHRY, CDR2 SYGVKD. Trimming removed 5 bases at V and 2 bases at J, with 10 bases between. Written as DNA, the CDR3 is TGTGCCATCAGTACAGACAGAACCTACAATGAGCAGTTCTTC. Residues: CAISTDRTYNEQFF.

This chain uses TRBV29-1 with TRBJ2-3; D is uncertain. V was trimmed by 6 bases and J by 6 bases, leaving 13 bases between them. The CDR3 has 12 amino acids. The germline CDR1 and CDR2 sequences are SQVTM and ANQGSEA. In DNA form, the CDR3 reads TGCAGCGTAGGAGCTATGTCCGATACGCAGTATTTT. Amino acid sequence: CSVGAMSDTQYF.

This rearrangement joins TRBV27 to TRBJ1-5; D gene unclear. V lost 10 bases to trimming and J lost 1 base, with 2 bases between them. This CDR3 is built from 10 residues. The germline V gene encodes CDR1 MNHEY and CDR2 SMNVEV (reference sequence). The CDR3 region has the DNA TGTGCCACAAGCAATCAGCCCCAGCATTTT. This translates into CATSNQPQHF.